The 8 T cell receptor beta chains listed next were all sequenced from one sample in a study of Graves' ophthalmopathy and Graves' hyperthyroidism. Scientists amplified the TCR beta CDR3 regions from RNA transcripts. Second-round multiplex PCR came after a first-round RT-PCR that employed HTBI primers. TCRdb called the multiplex PCR reads again in MiXCR, with one record for every CDR3 protein. Of over 500,000 distinct CDR3 sequences listed, roughly 20% are singletons. Sequenced input: peripheral blood. The origin of the receptors is a young woman with stable Graves' hyperthyroidism. Some clones in this sample may be carry-over from other donors' samples.

This clonotype occurred once. The CDR3 coding sequence is TGTGCCAGCAGTGAAGGGCTCGGGAGTTTAAAGACCCAGTACTTC. Translation gives CASSEGLGSLKTQYF. The gene calls are TRBV6-1 and TRBJ2-5; D possibly corresponds to TRBD2 (6 bases). CDR3 size: 15 residues. V shed 1 base and J shed 6 bases, with 15 bases lying between them. CDR1 MNHNS and CDR2 SASEGT come from the germline V gene.

The sample holds many counts of this clonotype. V gene TRBV6-5 combines with J gene TRBJ1-3; D is ambiguous. V lost 4 bases to trimming and J lost 3 bases, with 10 bases between them. The CDR3 covers 14 residues. Germline V gene sequence: CDR1 MNHEY, CDR2 SVGAGI. The CDR3 coding sequence is TGTGCCAGCAGTTGGCTAAACGGTGGAAACACCATATATTTT. Protein product: CASSWLNGGNTIYF.

This clonotype appeared many times. V usage is TRBV27 and J usage is TRBJ2-7; TRBD1 agrees at 7 bases. Germline V gene data show CDR1 as MNHEY and CDR2 as SMNVEV (reference sequence). V was clipped by 8 bases and J by 3 bases; unmatched bases: 10. This CDR3 region has 14 residues. The CDR3 loop is CASSTGTALYEQYF. The CDR3, as DNA: TGTGCCAGCTCAACCGGGACAGCCCTCTACGAGCAGTACTTC.

Only a few counts were recorded for this clonotype. The J gene is TRBJ1-1, the V gene TRBV6-2 or TRBV6-3; 8 nucleotides agree with TRBD1. Germline V CDR1 and CDR2: MNHEY, SVGEGT. V dropped 6 bases and J dropped 4; count of bases not matched to a gene: 10. The CDR3 is 15 residues long. CDR3 amino acids: CASSPGQGGGTEAFF. The DNA for the CDR3 is TGTGCCAGCAGCCCCGGACAGGGCGGGGGCACTGAAGCTTTCTTT.

This clonotype was seen ten or more times. This sequence joins TRBV7-9 and TRBJ2-5, with 9 bases aligning to TRBD1. The CDR3 is 15 residues long. Germline V gene data show CDR1 as SEHNR and CDR2 as FQNEAQ (reference sequence). The V gene end was trimmed by 1 base and the J gene end by 1 base; junction bases not matched to a gene: 1. This chain's CDR3 is CASSLGDRVQETQYF. DNA for the CDR3: TGTGCCAGCAGCTTAGGGGACAGGGTCCAAGAGACCCAGTACTTC.

V gene TRBV27 combines with J gene TRBJ1-5; 7 bases line up with TRBD1. V shed 7 bases, J shed 5 bases, and the junction held 17 bases outside the gene matches. This CDR3 spans 17 amino acids. The germline CDR1 and CDR2 sequences are MNHEY and SMNVEV (reference sequence). The CDR3: CASTLLGAGGTHQPQHF. The CDR3 DNA is TGTGCCAGCACCTTATTAGGGGCAGGGGGTACCCATCAGCCCCAGCATTTT.

This clonotype was detected only a few times. The chain employs TRBV28 and TRBJ1-2, with TRBD1 matching over 11 bases. Unmatched junction bases numbered 6, after V lost 3 bases and J lost 6 bases. Germline CDR1 and CDR2: MDHEN and SYDVKM. This CDR3 spans 15 amino acids. CDR3 in amino acids: CASSFPLGQGDGYTF. The CDR3 DNA is TGTGCCAGCAGTTTTCCCTTGGGACAGGGGGATGGCTACACCTTC.

With respect to this clonotype: This may be a read error: a much more frequent sequence differs by one nucleotide. This rearrangement joins TRBV5-1 to TRBJ1-2; no clear D gene. The CDR3 runs 13 residues. Germline V gene data show CDR1 as SGHRS and CDR2 as YFSETQ. The CDR3 here is CVSSLRPNYGYTF. The DNA for the CDR3 is TGCGTCAGCAGCTTGAGGCCTAACTATGGCTACACCTTC.